Below, 14 T cell receptor beta chains from the same sample are listed, as sequenced in a study of cytomegalovirus exposure and HLA in healthy donors listed by TCRdb under 2017. Receptor amplification or capture employed the immunoSEQ multiplex PCR assay. The source is immuneACCESS, and TCRdb retained only in-frame sequences with V and J called. Part of the clones is not carried over; for the studies checked, unresolved V genes explain less than half of this, and the remainder is unexplained. The sample contains 80,000 to 100,000 clones, about 83% of them found a single time. Clones ranked in the top ten supply roughly 3.9% of the sample. The material sequenced was PBMCs. All receptors derive from a woman under 40 in good health and CMV-seronegative.

This rearrangement joins TRBV20-1 to TRBJ1-2; unclear D gene. V lost 1 base, J lost 7 bases, and 4 bases lay in between. The CDR3 sequence is 10 residues long. Germline CDR1 and CDR2: DFQATT and SNEGSKA (reference sequence). Written as DNA, the CDR3 is TGCAGTGCTAGAGCCGGTGGCTACACCTTC. This gives the protein CSARAGGYTF.

The chain couples TRBV10-3 to TRBJ2-3; D is unresolved. The CDR3 consists of 12 residues. The V end was cut by 0 bases, the J end by 4 bases, with 2 bases between. CDR1 and CDR2 (germline): ENHRY, SYGVKD. In nucleotides, the CDR3 is TGTGCCATCAGTGAGTCCGCAGATACGCAGTATTTT. It specifies CAISESADTQYF.

There are a few counts of this clone. The rearrangement links TRBV28 to TRBJ2-5; TRBD2 aligns across 7 bases. This CDR3 has 12 residues. From germline, CDR1 is MDHEN and CDR2 SYDVKM. Losses at the gene ends were 6 bases for V and 6 bases for J; bases not matched to a gene: 4. CDR3 nucleotide sequence: TGTGCCAGCAGCTCCGGGGGGAAGACCCAGTACTTC. Translating it yields CASSSGGKTQYF.

This rearrangement joins TRBV7-7 to TRBJ2-7, with 11 bases matching TRBD1. V lost 5 bases to trimming and J lost 6 bases; unmatched junction nucleotides: 6. Germline CDR1 SSHAT, CDR2 FNYEAQ (reference sequence). The CDR3 is 14 residues long. CDR3 protein: CASSPRGTGGEQYF. In DNA, the CDR3 is TGTGCCAGCAGCCCAAGGGGGACAGGGGGCGAGCAGTACTTC.

This chain joins TRBV18 and TRBJ2-3, with 10 bases fitting TRBD1. The CDR3 spans 16 residues. Germline CDR1 is KGHSH and CDR2 is LQKENI. Trimming at V came to 6 bases and at J to 3 bases, leaving 9 bases not matched to a gene. The CDR3 region is CASSPLPGQGTDTQYF. CDR3 in DNA: TGTGCCAGCTCCCCTCTCCCGGGACAGGGGACAGATACGCAGTATTTT.

For the CDR3, the DNA is TGTGCCAGCAGCTTATATCTAGGGACAGGGGGCAATCAGCCCCAGCATTTT. Amino acid sequence: CASSLYLGTGGNQPQHF. The chain has TRBV7-9 and TRBJ1-5; 10 bases line up with TRBD1. V lost 2 bases and J lost 2; bases outside the gene matches: 6. This CDR3 has 17 residues. Germline CDR1 and CDR2: SEHNR and FQNEAQ (reference sequence).

The V and J genes are TRBV5-1 and TRBJ2-2, with D possibly being TRBD1 (5 bases). Between the trimmed V and J ends, which lost 0 bases and 2 bases, there was a span of 11 bases. Germline V gene lookup returns CDR1 SGHRS and CDR2 YFSETQ. CDR3 length equals 16 residues. DNA for the CDR3: TGCGCCAGCAGCTTGGGGGGCGCGGATAACACCGGGGAGCTGTTTTTT. It yields the protein CASSLGGADNTGELFF.

The gene calls are TRBV2 and TRBJ1-4; D may be TRBD1 (5 bases). Trimming left V 2 bases short and J 13 bases short, with 11 bases between. Germline lookup yields CDR1 SNHLY and CDR2 FYNNEI. The CDR3 sequence is 12 residues long. The CDR3 DNA is TGTGCCAGCAGTGAATTTAGCGGGGGACTGTTTTTT. Translation: CASSEFSGGLFF.

V gene TRBV9 combines with J gene TRBJ2-1, with D possibly being TRBD1 (6 bases). This CDR3 region has 14 residues. Germline values: CDR1 SGDLS, CDR2 YYNGEE. V shed 1 base and J shed 5 bases, with 10 bases lying between them. CDR3 protein: CASSVSRGNNEQFF. Here the CDR3 DNA reads TGTGCCAGCAGCGTAAGTAGGGGGAACAATGAGCAGTTCTTC. The full variable domain, rest sourced from reference TRBV9 and TRBJ2-1, is DSGVTQTPKHLITATGQRVTLRCSPRSGDLSVYWYQQSLDQGLQFLIQYYNGEERAKGNILERFSAQQFPDLHSELNLSSLELGDSALYFCASSVSRGNNEQFFGPGTRLTVL.

V and J are TRBV6-1 and TRBJ2-7; 7 bases are shared with TRBD2. The CDR3 has 11 amino acids. CDR1 is MNHNS, CDR2 SASEGT, per germline. Losses at the gene ends were 7 bases for V and 6 bases for J; bases not matched to a gene: 3. CDR3 in amino acids: CASIGRAEQYF. The CDR3 DNA follows: TGTGCCAGCATTGGGAGGGCCGAGCAGTACTTC.

The chain uses TRBV5-1 and TRBJ1-4, with 8 bases that match TRBD1. CDR1 is SGHRS, CDR2 YFSETQ, per germline. V dropped 1 base and J dropped 5; count of bases not matched to a gene: 4. The CDR3 is 15 residues long. The CDR3 is CASSLQGTGNEKLFF. In DNA form, the CDR3 reads TGCGCCAGCAGCTTGCAGGGGACAGGAAATGAAAAACTGTTTTTT.

V usage is TRBV19 and J usage is TRBJ2-7, with 7 bases lining up with TRBD1. The CDR3 has 14 amino acids. Per the germline V gene, CDR1 is LNHDA and CDR2 is SQIVND (reference sequence). V trimming: 5 bases; J trimming: 2 bases; junction bases outside the gene matches: 6. The CDR3 is CASSGPGQTYEQYF. In nucleotides, the CDR3 is TGTGCCAGTAGTGGGCCGGGACAGACCTACGAGCAGTACTTC.

The genes are TRBV6-1 and TRBJ2-7; TRBD1 might be the D (5 bases). CDR3 size: 15 residues. Per germline, CDR1 MNHNS and CDR2 SASEGT. V lost 1 base to trimming and J lost 0 bases, with 10 bases between them. CDR3 nucleotide sequence: TGTGCCAGCAGTGAAGAGAGTGGACACTCCTACGAGCAGTACTTC. This encodes CASSEESGHSYEQYF.

The CDR3 bases are TGTGCCAGCAGCCGGGAGGGGACGGGTAACACTGAAGCTTTCTTT. Amino acids: CASSREGTGNTEAFF. This chain joins TRBV5-4 and TRBJ1-1; TRBD1 is a possible D gene (5 bases). The CDR3 consists of 15 residues. CDR1 SGHNT and CDR2 YYREEE come from the germline V gene (reference sequence). Trimming took 4 bases from V and 2 from J, leaving 15 bases between them.